The 27 T cell receptor beta chains listed next were all sequenced from one sample in a study of T cell changes during pregnancy in multiple sclerosis. Data came from immunoSEQ multiplex PCR; TCRdb stores just in-frame clones and leaves some out. The sample records about 92,000 clones, around 92% being singletons. The specimen comprised peripheral blood, sampled in the first trimester of pregnancy. These receptors were collected from a female donor with multiple sclerosis, enrolled in a pregnancy study.

The rearrangement links TRBV9 to TRBJ2-1; unclear D gene. The CDR3 runs to 13 residues. CDR1 SGDLS and CDR2 YYNGEE come from the germline V gene. Trimming left V 2 bases short and J 6 bases short, with 9 bases between. CDR3 nucleotide sequence: TGTGCCAGCAGCGTCACTCTAGTCAATGAGCAGTTCTTC. Protein sequence: CASSVTLVNEQFF.

This clone has just one count. The gene calls are TRBV19 and TRBJ2-3; TRBD2 is a possible D gene (6 bases). V was cut by 6 bases and J by 2 bases, with 18 bases left in between. Germline lookup yields CDR1 LNHDA and CDR2 SQIVND (reference sequence). This CDR3 contains 16 residues. The CDR3 is CASSRLVGIITDTQYF. The DNA of the CDR3 is TGTGCCAGTAGCCGACTAGTTGGGATAATCACAGATACGCAGTATTTT.

DNA of the CDR3: TGTGCCAGCAGTTACTCGGTGCTAGGAGGAGATACGCAGTATTTT. Protein: CASSYSVLGGDTQYF. The V and J genes are TRBV6-5 and TRBJ2-3; possible D gene TRBD2, 5 bases. V was cut by 0 bases and J by 5 bases, with 12 bases left in between. CDR1 and CDR2 (germline): MNHEY, SVGAGI. The length of the CDR3 is 15 residues.

The V and J genes are TRBV29-1 and TRBJ1-2; D is possibly TRBD1 (5 bases). Germline CDR1 and CDR2: SQVTM and ANQGSEA. The V gene lost 0 bases and the J gene lost 2 bases, with 13 bases spanning the gap. The CDR3 is made up of 15 amino acids. CDR3 DNA sequence: TGCAGCGTTGAAGATCGGGGGATCTCGAACTATGGCTACACCTTC. Its protein product is CSVEDRGISNYGYTF.

The rearrangement links TRBV28 to TRBJ2-7, with 8 bases fitting TRBD2. Germline V gene data show CDR1 as MDHEN and CDR2 as SYDVKM. V dropped 3 bases and J dropped 0; count of bases not matched to a gene: 4. The CDR3 runs to 15 residues. CDR3 sequence (DNA): TGTGCCAGCAGTTTTAGCGGGATGAGCTCCTACGAGCAGTACTTC. The encoded protein is CASSFSGMSSYEQYF.

V usage is TRBV5-1 and J usage is TRBJ2-3, with D possibly matching TRBD2 (5 bases). V lost 4 bases and J lost 7, with 13 bases in between. Germline V gene lookup returns CDR1 SGHRS and CDR2 YFSETQ. The CDR3 totals 13 residues. The CDR3 sequence is CASSPVDYHTQYF. CDR3 coding DNA: TGCGCCAGCAGCCCCGTCGACTATCATACGCAGTATTTT.

V usage is TRBV5-1 and J usage is TRBJ2-7; D is perhaps TRBD2 (7 bases). Deletions cut 4 bases from V and 1 base from J, with 18 bases between. This CDR3 has 16 amino acids. CDR1 is SGHRS, CDR2 YFSETQ, per germline. The CDR3 reads CASSTGWGGTSYEQYF. The CDR3, as DNA: TGCGCCAGCAGCACTGGGTGGGGGGGGACATCCTACGAGCAGTACTTC.

The genes are TRBV29-1 and TRBJ1-2; perhaps TRBD1 as D (6 bases). The CDR3 is made up of 13 amino acids. V was shortened by 6 bases and J by 4 bases, with 15 bases between the two germline ends. Germline values: CDR1 SQVTM, CDR2 ANQGSEA. This CDR3 reads CSVDLGGAYGYTF. In DNA form, the CDR3 reads TGCAGCGTCGACCTTGGGGGGGCCTATGGCTACACCTTC.

The chain links TRBV15 to TRBJ1-4; no reliable D call. This CDR3 spans 11 amino acids. Trimming stripped 10 bases from V and 11 bases from J, with 14 bases between. The germline V gene has CDR1 LNHNV and CDR2 YYDKDF (reference sequence). In nucleotides, the CDR3 is TGTGCCAGAGGGAGCACGACGAAACTGTTTTTT. Protein product: CARGSTTKLFF.

The chain couples TRBV6-5 to TRBJ2-1; D not certain. The CDR3 is 13 amino acids. CDR1 is MNHEY and CDR2 is SVGAGI in the germline V gene. Trimming removed 6 bases from V and 7 bases from J, with 13 bases in between. The CDR3 bases are TGTGCCAGCAGCCGTAGATTGTTGAATGAGCAGTTCTTC. Its protein is CASSRRLLNEQFF.

The genes are TRBV27 and TRBJ2-7; 10 nucleotides agree with TRBD1. Trimming at V came to 5 bases and at J to 1 base, leaving 5 bases not matched to a gene. Germline CDR1 and CDR2: MNHEY and SMNVEV (reference sequence). The CDR3 runs to 15 residues. The CDR3 sequence: CASSPDRGTSYEQYF. DNA for the CDR3: TGTGCCAGCAGTCCGGACAGGGGGACATCCTACGAGCAGTACTTC.

This clone was seen more than once but under ten times. V is TRBV6-1 and J is TRBJ2-3, with 7 nucleotides matching TRBD2. The V gene's germline CDR1 is MNHNS and CDR2 SASEGT. J was trimmed by 3 bases and V by 1 base; bases with no gene match: 10. This CDR3 has 17 residues. CDR3 residues: CASSEGVLAVITDTQYF. The CDR3 bases are TGTGCCAGCAGTGAAGGGGTTCTAGCGGTGATAACAGATACGCAGTATTTT.

The chain employs TRBV19 and TRBJ2-1; D is perhaps TRBD2 (5 bases). The CDR3 contains 15 residues. The germline V gene encodes CDR1 LNHDA and CDR2 SQIVND (reference sequence). The V end was cut by 9 bases, the J end by 3 bases, with 18 bases between. The CDR3 spells CASAHVGSDYNEQFF. The DNA for the CDR3 is TGTGCCAGCGCCCACGTAGGGAGCGACTACAATGAGCAGTTCTTC.

There are a few counts of this clone. Within the sample, other DNA sequences also encode this same CDR3. The chain links TRBV29-1 to TRBJ1-5; 7 bases fit TRBD1. V lost 4 bases and J lost 7; bases outside the gene matches: 7. There are 13 residues in the CDR3. Germline CDR1 SQVTM, CDR2 ANQGSEA. The CDR3 sequence: CSVGQGTYQPQHF. Here the CDR3 DNA reads TGCAGCGTTGGACAGGGTACTTACCAGCCCCAGCATTTT.

V usage is TRBV5-1 and J usage is TRBJ1-1; a possible D gene is TRBD1 (5 bases). The V gene's germline CDR1 is SGHRS and CDR2 YFSETQ. The CDR3 runs 14 residues. V shed 4 bases and J shed 1 base, with 11 bases lying between them. The CDR3 region has the DNA TGCGCCAGCAGCGCGGACAACACGAACACTGAAGCTTTCTTT. Translated, it gives CASSADNTNTEAFF.

This chain uses TRBV7-8 with TRBJ1-2, with 9 positions matching TRBD1. V lost 5 bases, J lost 8 bases, and 6 bases stayed unmatched. The CDR3 has 13 amino acids. CDR1 and CDR2 (germline): SGHVS, FQNEAQ. The CDR3 here is CASSNDRGGGYTF. The CDR3 DNA follows: TGTGCCAGCAGCAACGACAGGGGGGGCGGCTACACCTTC.

The rearrangement joins TRBV6-1 to TRBJ1-2; possible D gene TRBD1, 6 bases. This CDR3 is built from 13 residues. In germline, CDR1 is MNHNS, CDR2 SASEGT. V was cut by 2 bases and J by 5 bases, with 9 bases left in between. CDR3 coding DNA: TGTGCCAGCAGTGAAACCAGGGGTTATGGCTACACCTTC. Translated, it gives CASSETRGYGYTF.

This chain connects TRBV4-1 to TRBJ1-5; TRBD1 matches at 8 bases. Trimming removed 8 bases from V and 3 bases from J; junction bases left unmatched: 9. CDR1 and CDR2 (germline): MGHRA, YSYEKL. CDR3 size: 15 residues. The CDR3 coding sequence is TGCGCCAGCTCCGAGACAGGGGATCCCAATCAGCCCCAGCATTTT. It encodes CASSETGDPNQPQHF.

The CDR3 DNA reads as TGTGCCAGCAGAGAACGACAGGGGCGCTATGGCTACACCTTC. Encoded protein: CASRERQGRYGYTF. V is TRBV5-4 and J is TRBJ1-2; 8 bases line up with TRBD1. This CDR3 region has 14 residues. Germline CDR1 reads SGHNT; CDR2 reads YYREEE (reference sequence). The V and J ends lost 5 bases and 4 bases, in that order; junction bases with no gene match: 7. The full variable domain, in which reference TRBV5-4 and TRBJ1-2 provide the parts outside the CDR3, is ETGVTQSPTHLIKTRGQQVTLRCSSQSGHNTVSWYQQALGQGPQFIFQYYREEENGRGNFPPRFSGLQFPNYSSELNVNALELDDSALYLCASRERQGRYGYTFGSGTRLTVV.

V is TRBV7-3 and J is TRBJ2-1; TRBD2 is a possible D gene (6 bases). The length of the CDR3 is 15 residues. Germline values: CDR1 SGHTA, CDR2 FQGTGA. V was trimmed by 2 bases and J by 1 base, leaving 9 bases between them. This CDR3 is CASSLLGGSYNEQFF. The CDR3 DNA is TGTGCCAGCAGCTTATTAGGAGGGTCCTACAATGAGCAGTTCTTC.

The chain employs TRBV29-1 and TRBJ1-4; TRBD1 matches 9 bases. The CDR3 contains 14 residues. Trimming took 6 bases from V and 2 from J; bases not matched to a gene: 4. Germline CDR1 is SQVTM and CDR2 is ANQGSEA. The CDR3 region has the DNA TGCAGCGTACAGGGGGCGGACACTAATGAAAAACTGTTTTTT. Translating it yields CSVQGADTNEKLFF.

The J gene is TRBJ2-1, the V gene TRBV28; TRBD2 agrees at 14 bases. With 2 bases clipped from V and 9 bases from J, the junction kept 9 bases outside the gene matches. CDR1 and CDR2 (germline): MDHEN, SYDVKM. The CDR3 covers 17 residues. CDR3: CASSLPGTSGSRAEQFF. Here the CDR3 DNA reads TGTGCCAGCAGTTTACCGGGGACTAGCGGGAGTCGGGCTGAGCAGTTCTTC.

The rearrangement links TRBV6-1 to TRBJ1-5; unclear D gene. The CDR3 covers 14 residues. The V end lost 3 bases, the J end lost 0 bases, and 6 bases lay between the germline ends. The germline CDR1 and CDR2 sequences are MNHNS and SASEGT. In DNA form, the CDR3 reads TGTGCCAGCAGTGAGAACAATAGCAATCAGCCCCAGCATTTT. Protein: CASSENNSNQPQHF.

The genes are TRBV21-1 and TRBJ2-1; TRBD2, as called in the table, went unchecked against the DNA. TRBV21-1 is noted as a pseudogene. The length of the CDR3 is 17 residues. The CDR3 sequence: CASSKEDGRRGYNEQFF. CDR3 DNA: TGTGCCAGCAGCAAAGAGGACGGGAGAAGGGGCTACAATGAGCAGTTCTTC.

V gene TRBV7-9 combines with J gene TRBJ2-7; D ambiguous. The CDR3 runs to 13 residues. CDR1 is SEHNR, CDR2 FQNEAQ, per germline (reference sequence). V lost 1 base and J lost 6, with 10 bases in between. The CDR3: CASSLVTTGEQYF. The CDR3 DNA follows: TGTGCCAGCAGCTTAGTAACCACCGGCGAGCAGTACTTC.

The V and J genes are TRBV6-6 and TRBJ1-4; 7 bases map to TRBD1. From germline, CDR1 is MNHNY and CDR2 SVGAGI (reference sequence). J gave up 8 bases and V 5 bases, and 8 bases lay outside the gene matches. This CDR3 region has 14 residues. The DNA for the CDR3 is TGTGCCAGCAGTAAGCCAGGGGGTTGGGAAAAACTGTTTTTT. Protein: CASSKPGGWEKLFF.

V and J are TRBV11-2 and TRBJ2-2, with TRBD1 as a possible D gene (6 bases). V was shortened by 7 bases and J by 4 bases, with 10 bases between the two germline ends. Germline V CDR1 and CDR2: SGHAT, FQNNGV. This CDR3 is 13 amino acids long. The CDR3 region has the DNA TGTGCCAGCACAGGGGTCGTCACCGGGGAGCTGTTTTTT. Its translation: CASTGVVTGELFF.